This T cell receptor (beta chain) was identified during a study of shared clonotypes between healthy human individuals. Between the trimmed V and J ends, which lost 7 bases and 7 bases, there was a span of 23 bases. CDR3 length equals 15 residues. Germline CDR1 and CDR2: MNHNS and SASEGT. Once extracted for a subset, genomic DNA was divided evenly among several immunoSEQ plates. TCRdb's copy holds only in-frame clones and misses some; the assay was immunoSEQ multiplex PCR. The sample lists over a million clones, around 95% occurring once. About this clone: Its antigen remains unknown.

General study findings and limits: Clonotypes not shared had lower generation probabilities than those common to all four donors.

Recent vaccinations or acute infections were absent in the healthy HIV-negative adult donors. The V gene is TRBV6-1, the J gene TRBJ2-7; perhaps TRBD1 as D (6 bases). The specimen sequenced was naive CD4+ T cells sorted from blood. Documented subset: CD45RA+ positively selected. The TCR was taken from a man aged 25 to 40 in good health. The CDR3 protein is CASKSGTNTLGEQYF. CDR3 nucleotide sequence: TGTGCCAGCAAATCCGGGACAAACACGTTGGGGGAGCAGTACTTC.